Below, one T cell receptor beta chain is given with its context. Its specificity is unknown. Its ends do not fully match the called genes, so a read error is possible. TCRdb reprocessed the 5' RACE reads via MiXCR and lists one record per CDR3 protein. In the table there are tens of thousands of distinct CDR3 sequences, around 20% of which are singletons. Tregs were sorted as CD4+CD25+CD127-/low cells. Whole-study findings and limits: The larger cohort examined one V-J beta rearrangement, not whole repertoires. Tumor Treg TCRs overlapped most with tumor naive CD4+ cells.

Sequencing input: Tregs sorted from blood. The receptor comes from a female donor with breast cancer.

CDR3: CASSFDVSTNEKLVF. The DNA of the CDR3 is TGTGCCAGCAGCTTCGATGTCTCGACTAATGAAAAACTGGTTTTT. The chain couples TRBV7-8 to TRBJ1-4; D is ambiguous. This CDR3 contains 15 residues. The germline gives CDR1 SGHVS, CDR2 FQNEAQ.